Below, 26 T cell receptor beta chains from the same sample are listed, as sequenced in a study of Ad26.COV2.S vaccination and SARS-CoV-2 variants. The table came from immunoSEQ multiplex PCR; TCRdb's copy has only in-frame clones and leaves some out. The data hold 350,000 to 450,000 clones, with more than 75% observed a single time. The treatment: over 15 received Ad26.COV2.S at low or high dose, single or two shots; about 5 received placebo; per-sample allocation not given. The study sampled participants on day 63 after the first vaccine or placebo injection. The sequences come from peripheral blood, collected in a trial of Ad26.COV2.S vaccine versus placebo. These receptors all stem from a person aged 18-65 years who received the Ad26.COV2.S COVID-19 vaccine or a placebo.

The genes are TRBV27 and TRBJ2-7; the D gene is possibly TRBD1 (5 bases). The CDR3 has 14 amino acids. V lost 1 base and J lost 3, with 10 bases in between. Looked up from germline, CDR1 is MNHEY and CDR2 is SMNVEV (reference sequence). The DNA for the CDR3 is TGTGCCAGCAGTTTATGGGGCCTAGACTACGAGCAGTACTTC. As protein: CASSLWGLDYEQYF.

This rearrangement joins TRBV9 to TRBJ2-3, with D perhaps matching TRBD1 (6 bases). CDR3 length: 15 residues. From germline, CDR1 is SGDLS and CDR2 YYNGEE. V was clipped by 0 bases and J by 6 bases, with 14 bases between them. DNA for the CDR3: TGTGCCAGCAGCGTAGAAGGGGGAGTTGGGGATACGCAGTATTTT. It is translated as CASSVEGGVGDTQYF.

This chain connects TRBV11-2 to TRBJ2-1; D is perhaps TRBD1 (6 bases). This CDR3 contains 12 residues. CDR1 SGHAT and CDR2 FQNNGV come from the germline V gene. Trimming pared 4 bases from V and 10 bases from J, leaving 11 bases between. CDR3 coding DNA: TGTGCCAGCAGCTGGGACAAATGGGAGCAGTTCTTC. This translates into CASSWDKWEQFF.

This chain uses TRBV2 with TRBJ1-1, with D possibly matching TRBD1 (6 bases). CDR1 and CDR2 from the germline V gene are SNHLY and FYNNEI. The V and J ends lost 8 bases and 5 bases respectively, with 21 bases between them. The CDR3 contains 15 residues. The CDR3: CASHRIQGRETEAFF. The CDR3 DNA reads as TGTGCCAGCCACCGGATACAGGGTCGGGAGACTGAAGCTTTCTTT.

The V and J genes are TRBV15 and TRBJ2-5, with 11 bases matching TRBD2. There are 16 residues in the CDR3. Trimming at V came to 1 base and at J to 2 bases, leaving 3 bases not matched to a gene. Germline V gene lookup returns CDR1 LNHNV and CDR2 YYDKDF (reference sequence). The DNA of the CDR3 is TGTGCCACCAGCAGAGGAACTAGCGGGGGACAAGAGACCCAGTACTTC. It is translated as CATSRGTSGGQETQYF.

This chain connects TRBV7-2 to TRBJ1-2; TRBD1 aligns across 9 bases. After removal of 5 bases from V and 5 bases from J, the junction contained 3 bases not matched to a gene. The CDR3 consists of 13 residues. Germline-derived CDR1 and CDR2 are SGHTA and FQGNSA. The CDR3 bases are TGTGCCAGCAGCCAGGGGACAGGGTATGGCTACACCTTC. It specifies CASSQGTGYGYTF.

This clone was counted a few times. The chain recombines TRBV7-9 with TRBJ1-3; D is unclear. CDR3 length equals 14 residues. The ends were cut back, 1 base at V and 1 base at J, with 5 bases in the middle. The germline V gene has CDR1 SEHNR and CDR2 FQNEAQ (reference sequence). CDR3 bases: TGTGCCAGCAGCTTAGTCACATCTGGAAACACCATATATTTT. Protein product: CASSLVTSGNTIYF.

The V call is TRBV9, the J call TRBJ2-7, with D possibly TRBD2 on 5 matching bases. The length of the CDR3 is 13 residues. Germline V gene data show CDR1 as SGDLS and CDR2 as YYNGEE. Trimming removed 4 bases at V and 0 bases at J, with 8 bases between. The CDR3 spells CASSPGSSYEQYF. CDR3 sequence (DNA): TGTGCCAGCAGCCCGGGGTCCTCCTACGAGCAGTACTTC.

J is TRBJ2-2 and V is TRBV7-9; 8 bases match TRBD1. This CDR3 region has 16 residues. Germline values: CDR1 SEHNR, CDR2 FQNEAQ (reference sequence). V lost 7 bases and J lost 4; bases outside the gene matches: 11. CDR3 bases: TGTGCCAGCATCGTACCAGGGGGCGAGGGCACCGGGGAGCTGTTTTTT. It is translated as CASIVPGGEGTGELFF.

The rearrangement uses TRBV21-1 and TRBJ2-3; the tabulated D call, TRBD2, remains unverified against the DNA. TRBV21-1 is assigned pseudogene status. The CDR3 sequence is 15 residues long. CDR3 in amino acids: CASRRLAEGTDTQYF. DNA for the CDR3: TGTGCCAGCAGGCGACTAGCGGAAGGCACAGATACGCAGTATTTT.

This clone has more than one count but fewer than ten. The V call is TRBV11-2, the J call TRBJ1-1; 7 nucleotides match TRBD1. The CDR3 extends over 14 amino acids. Germline V gene lookup returns CDR1 SGHAT and CDR2 FQNNGV. After removal of 5 bases from V and 3 bases from J, the junction contained 6 bases not matched to a gene. In DNA, the CDR3 is TGTGCCAGCAGCCCGCAGGGGGGCGACACTGAAGCTTTCTTT. It encodes CASSPQGGDTEAFF.

As for this clone: The same CDR3 also results from other DNA sequences found in this sample. V usage is TRBV10-1 and J usage is TRBJ2-3, with D possibly TRBD1 on 6 matching bases. CDR1 WNHNN and CDR2 SYGVQD come from the germline V gene (reference sequence). V lost 6 bases and J lost 1, with 8 bases in between. CDR3 length equals 13 residues. CDR3: CASRAGGTDTQYF. The CDR3 DNA reads TGCGCCAGCAGGGCAGGGGGCACAGATACGCAGTATTTT.

The table lists this clone with a few counts. The V call is TRBV10-2, the J call TRBJ2-5; D unresolved. There are 11 residues in the CDR3. Trimming pared 4 bases from V and 5 bases from J, leaving 5 bases between. Looked up from germline, CDR1 is WSHSY and CDR2 is SAAADI. For the CDR3, the DNA is TGCGCCAGCAGTGTCGGTGAGACCCAGTACTTC. Its protein is CASSVGETQYF.

The chain joins TRBV4-3 to TRBJ2-7; TRBD2 matches 10 bases. The germline gives CDR1 LGHNA, CDR2 YSLEER. The CDR3 is made up of 16 amino acids. Trimming took 0 bases from V and 4 from J; bases not matched to a gene: 6. CDR3 DNA sequence: TGCGCCAGCAGCCAAGATAGGAGCGGGAGGGCTTACGAGCAGTACTTC. It translates to CASSQDRSGRAYEQYF.

The chain combines TRBV5-1 with TRBJ1-2, with TRBD1 matching over 8 bases. This CDR3 comprises 15 residues. Losses at the gene ends were 4 bases for V and 8 bases for J; bases not matched to a gene: 13. Germline values: CDR1 SGHRS, CDR2 YFSETQ. Written as DNA, the CDR3 is TGCGCCAGCAGCCCTTTGACAGGGGCATCAAGGGGCTACACCTTC. Amino acid sequence: CASSPLTGASRGYTF.

The rearrangement uses TRBV30 and TRBJ1-6; D unresolved. V lost 2 bases and J lost 8, with 7 bases in between. CDR3 length: 12 residues. Germline-derived CDR1 and CDR2 are GTSNPN and SVGIG (reference sequence). The CDR3 region has the DNA TGTGCCTGGAGTCCCACTCATTCACCCCTCCACTTT. Its protein product is CAWSPTHSPLHF.

This chain links TRBV11-2 with TRBJ1-2; D call uncertain. V was trimmed by 1 base and J by 14 bases, leaving 14 bases between them. This CDR3 comprises 12 residues. Germline assignment: CDR1 SGHAT and CDR2 FQNNGV. The DNA of the CDR3 is TGTGCCAGCAGCTTAGTCAGGACCGCGTGGACCTTC. Its translation: CASSLVRTAWTF. Looking up the rest from reference TRBV11-2 and TRBJ1-2 gives the full variable domain: EAGVAQSPRYKIIEKRQSVAFWCNPISGHATLYWYQQILGQGPKLLIQFQNNGVVDDSQLPKDRFSAERLKGVDSTLKIQPAKLEDSAVYLCASSLVRTAWTFGSGTRLTVV.

The sample holds many counts of this clone. The genes are TRBV6-5 and TRBJ2-5, with TRBD1 identical over 7 bases. CDR1 is MNHEY, CDR2 SVGAGI, per germline. The CDR3 consists of 13 residues. Unmatched junction bases numbered 4, after V lost 5 bases and J lost 4 bases. The CDR3 DNA is TGTGCCAGCAGTCTGGACAGGCTAGAGACCCAGTACTTC. Translated, it gives CASSLDRLETQYF.

This sequence joins TRBV18 and TRBJ2-7; 7 bases are shared with TRBD1. The length of the CDR3 is 15 residues. Germline V gene lookup returns CDR1 KGHSH and CDR2 LQKENI. V lost 5 bases and J lost 2; bases outside the gene matches: 9. The CDR3 region has the DNA TGTGCCAGCTCATCGACAGGGAAGTCCACCTACGAGCAGTACTTC. This translates into CASSSTGKSTYEQYF.

The rearrangement joins TRBV7-2 to TRBJ2-2; D is perhaps TRBD2 (5 bases). There are 16 residues in the CDR3. The germline gives CDR1 SGHTA, CDR2 FQGNSA. The V end lost 1 base, the J end lost 1 base, and 10 bases lay between the germline ends. For the CDR3, the DNA is TGTGCCAGCAGCTTAGATTCGGGGAGGAACACCGGGGAGCTGTTTTTT. It specifies CASSLDSGRNTGELFF.

CDR3 nucleotides: TGTGCCAGCAGCTTAGCCAGCAAACGGCCCCAGCATTTT. It yields the protein CASSLASKRPQHF. The rearrangement uses TRBV7-2 and TRBJ1-5; no definite D call. Germline assignment: CDR1 SGHTA and CDR2 FQGNSA. This CDR3 has 13 residues. V was shortened by 0 bases and J by 9 bases, with 9 bases between the two germline ends. Based on the CDR3 plus reference TRBV7-2 and TRBJ1-5, the full variable domain is GAGVSQSPSNKVTEKGKDVELRCDPISGHTALYWYRQSLGQGLEFLIYFQGNSAPDKSGLPSDRFSAERTGGSVSTLTIQRTQQEDSAVYLCASSLASKRPQHFGDGTRLSIL.

The rearrangement uses TRBV11-3 and TRBJ2-1, with 9 bases identical to TRBD2. The germline V gene encodes CDR1 SGHNT and CDR2 YENEEA. The CDR3 has 12 amino acids. After removal of 5 bases from V and 14 bases from J, the junction contained 7 bases not matched to a gene. This CDR3 is CASSGVAGDEFF. The CDR3 nucleotides are TGTGCCAGCAGCGGGGTAGCGGGAGACGAGTTCTTC.

This rearrangement joins TRBV30 to TRBJ2-3, with 9 bases that match TRBD1. CDR1 and CDR2 from the germline V gene are GTSNPN and SVGIG (reference sequence). The CDR3 contains 13 residues. Trimming took 8 bases from V and 6 from J; bases not matched to a gene: 9. The CDR3 spells CASTGGWVDTQYF. CDR3 DNA sequence: TGTGCCAGCACAGGGGGCTGGGTGGATACGCAGTATTTT.

The V call is TRBV24-1, the J call TRBJ2-1, with 11 nucleotides matching TRBD1. Trimming at V came to 4 bases and at J to 8 bases, leaving 9 bases not matched to a gene. CDR3 length: 16 residues. The V gene's germline CDR1 is KGHDR and CDR2 SFDVKD. CDR3 nucleotide sequence: TGTGCCACCAGTGAGGCCGGGACAGGGGGGACCCATGAGCAGTTCTTC. Translated: CATSEAGTGGTHEQFF.

The CDR3 bases are TGTGCCAGTTCCAAACCTGGGACAGGGGGCGCCCGGGGTGTGAGGAATCAGCCCCAGCATTTT. As protein: CASSKPGTGGARGVRNQPQHF. The V call is TRBV19, the J call TRBJ1-5, with TRBD1 matching over 12 bases. The germline gives CDR1 LNHDA, CDR2 SQIVND (reference sequence). V lost 8 bases and J lost 4; bases outside the gene matches: 24. The CDR3 runs to 21 residues. The complete variable domain, with remaining parts taken from reference TRBV19 and TRBJ1-5, reads DGGITQSPKYLFRKEGQNVTLSCEQNLNHDAMYWYRQDPGQGLRLIYYSQIVNDFQKGDIAEGYSVSREKKESFPLTVTSAQKNPTAFYLCASSKPGTGGARGVRNQPQHFGDGTRLSIL.

The chain combines TRBV29-1 with TRBJ2-2; 10 bases line up with TRBD2. V lost 7 bases, J lost 1 base, and 3 bases stayed unmatched. CDR1 SQVTM and CDR2 ANQGSEA come from the germline V gene. The CDR3 is 14 amino acids. The CDR3 sequence is CSARTSGNTGELFF. The DNA of the CDR3 is TGCAGCGCTCGGACTAGCGGGAACACCGGGGAGCTGTTTTTT.